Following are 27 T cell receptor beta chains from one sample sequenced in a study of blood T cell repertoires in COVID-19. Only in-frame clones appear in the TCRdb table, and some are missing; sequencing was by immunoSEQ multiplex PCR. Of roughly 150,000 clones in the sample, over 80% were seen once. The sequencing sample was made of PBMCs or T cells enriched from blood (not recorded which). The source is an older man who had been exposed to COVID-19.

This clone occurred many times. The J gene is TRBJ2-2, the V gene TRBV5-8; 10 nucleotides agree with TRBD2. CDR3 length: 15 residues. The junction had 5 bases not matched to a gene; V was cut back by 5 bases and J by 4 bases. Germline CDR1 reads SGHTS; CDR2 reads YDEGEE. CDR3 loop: CASRSSGRPTGELFF. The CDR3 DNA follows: TGTGCCAGCAGGAGTAGCGGGAGGCCCACCGGGGAGCTGTTTTTT.

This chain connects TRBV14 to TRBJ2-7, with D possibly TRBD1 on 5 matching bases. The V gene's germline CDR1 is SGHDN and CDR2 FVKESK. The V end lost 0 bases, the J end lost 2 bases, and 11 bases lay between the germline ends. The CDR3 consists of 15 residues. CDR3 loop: CASSQEWPGPYEQYF. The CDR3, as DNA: TGTGCCAGCAGCCAAGAATGGCCAGGGCCCTACGAGCAGTACTTC.

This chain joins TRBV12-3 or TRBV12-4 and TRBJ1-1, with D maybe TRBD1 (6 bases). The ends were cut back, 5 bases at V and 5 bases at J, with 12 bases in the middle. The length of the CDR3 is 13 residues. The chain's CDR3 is CASSARGRTEAFF. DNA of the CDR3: TGTGCCAGCAGTGCCAGGGGACGGACTGAAGCTTTCTTT.

CDR3 sequence reads: CASIIRMRGPNTGELFF. The DNA of the CDR3 is TGCGCCAGCATTATCCGAATGAGGGGGCCGAACACCGGGGAGCTGTTTTTT. J is TRBJ2-2 and V is TRBV10-2, with 7 bases lining up with TRBD1. Unmatched junction bases numbered 11, after V lost 7 bases and J lost 0 bases. Looked up from germline, CDR1 is WSHSY and CDR2 is SAAADI. This CDR3 has 17 amino acids.

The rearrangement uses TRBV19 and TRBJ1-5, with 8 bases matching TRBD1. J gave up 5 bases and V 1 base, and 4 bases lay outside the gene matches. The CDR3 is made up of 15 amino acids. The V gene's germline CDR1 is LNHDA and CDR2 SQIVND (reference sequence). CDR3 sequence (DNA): TGTGCCAGTAGTATAGGCGGCAGGGGGCATCAGCCCCAGCATTTT. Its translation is CASSIGGRGHQPQHF.

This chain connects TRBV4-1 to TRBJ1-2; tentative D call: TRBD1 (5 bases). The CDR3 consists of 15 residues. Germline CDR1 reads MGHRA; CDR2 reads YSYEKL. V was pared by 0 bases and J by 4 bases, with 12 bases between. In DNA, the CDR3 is TGCGCCAGCAGCCAAGAGCCGACAGAGCTCTATGGCTACACCTTC. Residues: CASSQEPTELYGYTF.

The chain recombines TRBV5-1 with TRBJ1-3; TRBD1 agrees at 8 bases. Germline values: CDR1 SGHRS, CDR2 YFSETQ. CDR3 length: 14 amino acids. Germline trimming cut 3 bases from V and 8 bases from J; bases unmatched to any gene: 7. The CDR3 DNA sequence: TGCGCCAGCAGCTCCGACAGGGGCCCAGACACCATATATTTT. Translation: CASSSDRGPDTIYF.

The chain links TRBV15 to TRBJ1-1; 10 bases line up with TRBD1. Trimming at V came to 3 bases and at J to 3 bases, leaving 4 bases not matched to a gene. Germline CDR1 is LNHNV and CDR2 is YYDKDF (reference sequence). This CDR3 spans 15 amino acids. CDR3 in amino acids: CATSRGGQGDTEAFF. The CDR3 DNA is TGTGCCACCAGCAGGGGAGGACAGGGGGACACTGAAGCTTTCTTT.

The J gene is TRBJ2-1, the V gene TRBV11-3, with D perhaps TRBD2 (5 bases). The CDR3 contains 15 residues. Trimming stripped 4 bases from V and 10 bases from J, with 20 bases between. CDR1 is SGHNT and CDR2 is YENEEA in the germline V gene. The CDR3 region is CASSSEGRSYSEQFF. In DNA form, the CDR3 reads TGTGCCAGCAGCTCTGAGGGTAGATCTTACTCAGAGCAGTTCTTC.

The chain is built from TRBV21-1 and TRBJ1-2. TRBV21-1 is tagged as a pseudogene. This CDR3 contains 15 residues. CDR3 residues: CASSKGGGTDYGYTF. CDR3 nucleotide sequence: TGTGCCAGCAGCAAAGGGGGAGGGACTGACTATGGCTACACCTTC.

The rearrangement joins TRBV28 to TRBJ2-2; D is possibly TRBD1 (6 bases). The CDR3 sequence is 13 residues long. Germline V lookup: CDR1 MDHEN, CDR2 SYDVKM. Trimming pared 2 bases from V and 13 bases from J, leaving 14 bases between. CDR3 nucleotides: TGTGCCAGCAGTTTAGGGGGACAAGGCGCGCTGTTTTTT. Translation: CASSLGGQGALFF. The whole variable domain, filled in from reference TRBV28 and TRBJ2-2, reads DVKVTQSSRYLVKRTGEKVFLECVQDMDHENMFWYRQDPGLGLRLIYFSYDVKMKEKGDIPEGYSVSREKKERFSLILESASTNQTSMYLCASSLGGQGALFFGEGSRLTVL.

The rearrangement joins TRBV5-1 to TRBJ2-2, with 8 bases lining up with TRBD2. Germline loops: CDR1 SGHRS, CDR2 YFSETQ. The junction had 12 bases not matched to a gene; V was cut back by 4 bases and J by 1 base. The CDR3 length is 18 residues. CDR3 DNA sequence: TGCGCCAGCAGCCAGGATGGTAGCGGGACCCAGAACACCGGGGAGCTGTTTTTT. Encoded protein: CASSQDGSGTQNTGELFF.

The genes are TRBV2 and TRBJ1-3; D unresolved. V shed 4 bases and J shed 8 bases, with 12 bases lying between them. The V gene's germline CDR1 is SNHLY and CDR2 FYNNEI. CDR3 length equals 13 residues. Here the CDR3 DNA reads TGTGCCAGCAGTGCTAGCCCCAGCCACACCATATATTTT. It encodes CASSASPSHTIYF.

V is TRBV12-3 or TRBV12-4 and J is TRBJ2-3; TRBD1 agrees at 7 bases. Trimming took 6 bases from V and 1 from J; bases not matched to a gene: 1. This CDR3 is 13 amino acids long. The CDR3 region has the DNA TGTGCCAGCAGCGGGACAGGCACAGATACGCAGTATTTT. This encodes CASSGTGTDTQYF.

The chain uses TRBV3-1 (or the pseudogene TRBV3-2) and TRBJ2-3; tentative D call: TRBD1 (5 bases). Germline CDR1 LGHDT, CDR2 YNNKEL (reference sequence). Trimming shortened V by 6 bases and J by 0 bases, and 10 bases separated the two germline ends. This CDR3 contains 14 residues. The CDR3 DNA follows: TGTGCCAGCAGTCGCGGACATAGCACAGATACGCAGTATTTT. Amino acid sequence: CASSRGHSTDTQYF.

The CDR3 loop is CASSGGGSSNTGELFF. The CDR3 DNA sequence: TGTGCCAGCAGTGGGGGGGGGAGCTCGAACACCGGGGAGCTGTTTTTT. This chain links TRBV6-1 with TRBJ2-2; 7 bases align to TRBD2. This CDR3 has 16 amino acids. Germline V gives CDR1 MNHNS, CDR2 SASEGT. With 4 bases clipped from V and 0 bases from J, the junction kept 5 bases outside the gene matches.

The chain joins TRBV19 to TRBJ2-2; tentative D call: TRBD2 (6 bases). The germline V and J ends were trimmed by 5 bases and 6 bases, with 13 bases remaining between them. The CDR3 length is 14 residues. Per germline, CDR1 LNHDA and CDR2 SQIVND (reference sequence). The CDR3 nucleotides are TGTGCCAGTAGTCATGGGGGGATAGCCGGGGAGCTGTTTTTT. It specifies CASSHGGIAGELFF.

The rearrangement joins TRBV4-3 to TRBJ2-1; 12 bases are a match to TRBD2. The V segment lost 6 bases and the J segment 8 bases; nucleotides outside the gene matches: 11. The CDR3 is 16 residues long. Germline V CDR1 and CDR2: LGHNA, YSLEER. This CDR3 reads CASRPYLAGGPYEQFF. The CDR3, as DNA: TGCGCCAGCAGACCCTATCTAGCGGGAGGGCCTTATGAGCAGTTCTTC.

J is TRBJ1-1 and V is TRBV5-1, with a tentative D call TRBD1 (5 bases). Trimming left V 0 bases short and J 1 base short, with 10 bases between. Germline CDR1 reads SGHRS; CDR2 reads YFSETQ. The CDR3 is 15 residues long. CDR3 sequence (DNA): TGCGCCAGCAGCTTGGTAAACCAGGGGAACACTGAAGCTTTCTTT. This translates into CASSLVNQGNTEAFF.

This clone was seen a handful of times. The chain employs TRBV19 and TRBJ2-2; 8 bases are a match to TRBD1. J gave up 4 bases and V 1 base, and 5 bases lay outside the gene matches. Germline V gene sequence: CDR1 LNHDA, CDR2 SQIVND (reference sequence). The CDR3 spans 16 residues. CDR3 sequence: CASSIVGTGTTGELFF. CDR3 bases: TGTGCCAGTAGTATAGTGGGGACAGGCACCACCGGGGAGCTGTTTTTT.

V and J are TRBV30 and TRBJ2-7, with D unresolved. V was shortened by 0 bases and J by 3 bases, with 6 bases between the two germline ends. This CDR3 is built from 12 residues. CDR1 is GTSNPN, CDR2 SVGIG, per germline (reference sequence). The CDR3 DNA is TGTGCCTGGAGTGTAAACGGCTACGAGCAGTACTTC. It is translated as CAWSVNGYEQYF.

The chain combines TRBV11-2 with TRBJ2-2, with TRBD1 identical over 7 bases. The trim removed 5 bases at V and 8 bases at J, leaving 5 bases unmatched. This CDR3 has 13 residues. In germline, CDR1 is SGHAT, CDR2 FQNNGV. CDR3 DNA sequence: TGTGCCAGCAGCCGACAGGGATTGGGGGAGCTGTTTTTT. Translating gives CASSRQGLGELFF.

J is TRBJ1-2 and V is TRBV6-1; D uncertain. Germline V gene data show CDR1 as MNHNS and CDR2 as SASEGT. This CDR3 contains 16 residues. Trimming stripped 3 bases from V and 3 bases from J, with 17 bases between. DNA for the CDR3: TGTGCCAGCAGTGAGGATACTAGGACTGTCTACTATGGCTACACCTTC. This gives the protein CASSEDTRTVYYGYTF.

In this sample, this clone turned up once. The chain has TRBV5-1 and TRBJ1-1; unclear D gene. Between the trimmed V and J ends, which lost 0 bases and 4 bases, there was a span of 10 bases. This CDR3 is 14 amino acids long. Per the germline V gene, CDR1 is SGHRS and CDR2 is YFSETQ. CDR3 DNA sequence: TGCGCCAGCAGCTTGGAGCGGGCTGTCACTGAAGCTTTCTTT. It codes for CASSLERAVTEAFF.

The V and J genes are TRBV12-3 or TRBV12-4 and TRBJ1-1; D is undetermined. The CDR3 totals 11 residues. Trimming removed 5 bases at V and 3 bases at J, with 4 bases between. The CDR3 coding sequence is TGTGCCAGCAGTCAATACACTGAAGCTTTCTTT. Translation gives CASSQYTEAFF.

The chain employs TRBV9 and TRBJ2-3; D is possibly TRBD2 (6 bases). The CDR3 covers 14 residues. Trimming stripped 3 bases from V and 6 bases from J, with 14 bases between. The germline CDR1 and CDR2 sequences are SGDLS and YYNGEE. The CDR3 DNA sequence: TGTGCCAGCAGCGCCGGGAGTCCTCCGGATACGCAGTATTTT. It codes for CASSAGSPPDTQYF.

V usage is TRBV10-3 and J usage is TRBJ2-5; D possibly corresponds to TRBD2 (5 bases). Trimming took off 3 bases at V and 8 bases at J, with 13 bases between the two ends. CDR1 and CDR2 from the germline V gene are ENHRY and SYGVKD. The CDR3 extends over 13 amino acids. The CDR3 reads CAISERTPGTQYF. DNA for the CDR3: TGTGCCATCAGTGAACGGACTCCCGGAACCCAGTACTTC.